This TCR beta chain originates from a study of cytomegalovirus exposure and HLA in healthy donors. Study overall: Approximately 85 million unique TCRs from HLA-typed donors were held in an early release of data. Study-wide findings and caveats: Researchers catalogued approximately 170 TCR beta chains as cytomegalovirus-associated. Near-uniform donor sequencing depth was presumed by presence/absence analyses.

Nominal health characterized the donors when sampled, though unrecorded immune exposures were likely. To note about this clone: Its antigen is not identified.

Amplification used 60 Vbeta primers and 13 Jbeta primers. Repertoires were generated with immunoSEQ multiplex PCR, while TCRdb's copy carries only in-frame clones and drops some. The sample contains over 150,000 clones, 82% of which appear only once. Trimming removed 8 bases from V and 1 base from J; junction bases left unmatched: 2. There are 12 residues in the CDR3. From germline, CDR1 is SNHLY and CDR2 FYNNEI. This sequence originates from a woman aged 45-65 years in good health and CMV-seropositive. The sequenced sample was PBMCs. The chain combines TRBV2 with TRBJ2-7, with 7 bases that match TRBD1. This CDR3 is CASGTVSYEQYF. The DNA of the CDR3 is TGTGCCAGCGGGACAGTTTCCTACGAGCAGTACTTC.